The present T cell receptor (beta chain) was sequenced within a study of T cell clusters in autoimmune cytopenias. Of note for this clonotype: The antigen is not known.

Roughly 40,000 genome equivalents of blood DNA were amplified for TRB. Study-level points and caveats: Clustering suggested that physiological T cell clusters were missing in primary autoimmune cytopenia patients.

TRB rearrangements were amplified by touch-down multiplex PCR with mixed TRB-A/B primers. TCRdb reprocessed the multiplex PCR reads, keeping one entry per CDR3 protein, no DNA. The sample is made up of about 5,000 distinct CDR3 sequences, and the top ten hold approximately 26% of it. These same data were also listed under a study on T cell repertoires in aging, cancer and after chemotherapy. Per that paper: Over several months to years, re-sampled healthy donor repertoires clearly shared clones. The full dataset contained 8.5 million to 10 million TCR reads. These repertoire data do not allow conclusions about immunological memory after chemotherapy.

The sample consisted of peripheral blood. The receptor's source is a human donor in good health.

The CDR3 loop is CSAKTGTGDTGELFF. This chain joins TRBV20-1 and TRBJ2-2; TCRdb lists TRBD1, though no DNA is available to test this call. CDR1 is DFQATT and CDR2 is SNEGSKA in the germline V gene (reference sequence). This CDR3 has 15 amino acids.